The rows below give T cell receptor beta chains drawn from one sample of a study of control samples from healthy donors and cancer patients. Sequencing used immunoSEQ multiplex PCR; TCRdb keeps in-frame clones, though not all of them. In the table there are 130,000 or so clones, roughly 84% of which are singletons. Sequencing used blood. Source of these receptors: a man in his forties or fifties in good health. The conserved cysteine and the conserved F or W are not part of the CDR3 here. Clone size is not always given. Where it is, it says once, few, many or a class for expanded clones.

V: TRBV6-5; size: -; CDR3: ASGGTVFGYT
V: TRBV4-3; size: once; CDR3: ASSQDWDFSYEQY
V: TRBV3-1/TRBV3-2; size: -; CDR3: ASTTHRGANTEAF
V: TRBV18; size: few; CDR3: ASSPGTRAGELF
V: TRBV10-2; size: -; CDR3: ASSEGVGGAKLF
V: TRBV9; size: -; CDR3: ASSVEGLIYNEQF
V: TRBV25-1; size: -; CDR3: ASTLPGLAANEQF
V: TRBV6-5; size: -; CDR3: ASRRRTGGYGYT
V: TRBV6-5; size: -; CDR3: ASTPIRDGNEKLF
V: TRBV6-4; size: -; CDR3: ASSDPRQAIYNSPLH
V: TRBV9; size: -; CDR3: ASSVAAGAGELF
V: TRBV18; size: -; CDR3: ASSQGANEKLF
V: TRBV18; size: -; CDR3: ASSPLLQGANGNTIY
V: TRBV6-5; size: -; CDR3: ASTPGTGGQPQH
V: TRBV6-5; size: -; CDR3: ASSADRANQPQH
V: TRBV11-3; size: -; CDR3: ASSDPYRLAGGEETQY
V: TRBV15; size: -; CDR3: ATSIEPGTYSPLH
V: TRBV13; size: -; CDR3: ASSLPRLAGGRHEQY
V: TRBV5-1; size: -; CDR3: ASSGRVGETQY
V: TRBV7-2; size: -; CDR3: ASSFIAGTSGGHYEQY
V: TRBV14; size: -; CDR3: ASSRTANTEAF
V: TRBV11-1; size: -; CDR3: ASSLGAGRAPLH
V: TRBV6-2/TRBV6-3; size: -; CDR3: ASSALVGQGLHTQY
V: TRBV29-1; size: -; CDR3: SVEDVNGDTEAF
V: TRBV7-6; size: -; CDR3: ASSPTGGLGIHRYAV
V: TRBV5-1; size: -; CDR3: ASSLVPGTGNYEQY